Described below is a single T cell receptor beta chain sequence and its context. The antigen remains unidentified. This sample is part of a study of Ad26.COV2.S vaccination and SARS-CoV-2 variants. Background on the study: The donor belonged to the COV1001 Ad26.COV2.S trial arm. Administration of Ad26.COV2.S was intramuscular, either once or twice 56 days apart. Study-wide results and limits: The TCR-based breadth and depth measures might underestimate overall T cell responses.

V gave up 3 bases and J gave up 5 bases, with 11 bases separating them. Germline CDR1 and CDR2: SGHDT and YYEEEE. CDR3 size: 13 residues. Treatment here: roughly 19 received Ad26.COV2.S at low or high dose, single or two shots; roughly five received placebo; per-sample allocation not given. It was on day 63 after the first vaccine or placebo injection that samples were taken. Aged 18-55 years, donor was enrolled in Boston in the early 2020s. The method was immunoSEQ multiplex PCR; TCRdb's version includes in-frame clones alone and lacks a portion of them. The sample carries about 480,000 clones, 70% to 90% recorded once.

The sequencing here drew on peripheral blood, taken in a trial of Ad26.COV2.S vaccine versus placebo. This TCR was sampled from a person between 18 and 65 years old who received the Ad26.COV2.S COVID-19 vaccine or a placebo. The rearrangement links TRBV5-6 to TRBJ1-1; D gene uncertain. CDR3 amino acids: CASSSITVTEAFF. The CDR3 nucleotides read TGTGCCAGCAGCTCCATTACGGTAACTGAAGCTTTCTTT. The full variable domain, with the rest looked up from reference TRBV5-6 and TRBJ1-1, is DAGVTQSPTHLIKTRGQQVTLRCSPKSGHDTVSWYQQALGQGPQFIFQYYEEEERQRGNFPDRFSGHQFPNYSSELNVNALLLGDSALYLCASSSITVTEAFFGQGTRLTVV.